A single sample is the source of the 20 T cell receptor beta chains below, sequenced in a study of OX40 agonist ivuxolimab in advanced cancers. TCRdb keeps only in-frame clones here, not all; method: immunoSEQ multiplex PCR. This sample has 70,000 to 85,000 clones, with around 85% found just once. Sequencing used CD4+ or CD8+ T cells sorted from blood, obtained in a trial of the OX40 agonist ivuxolimab. These receptor sequences come from an adult with an advanced solid tumor such as melanoma, head and neck, liver or kidney cancer.

The chain has TRBV18 and TRBJ1-2; D is undetermined. The CDR3 sequence is 13 residues long. Germline lookup yields CDR1 KGHSH and CDR2 LQKENI. V was trimmed by 3 bases and J by 8 bases, leaving 13 bases between them. CDR3 nucleotides: TGTGCCAGCTCACCTGGAGAACAGAACGGCTACACCTTC. This sequence encodes CASSPGEQNGYTF. The full variable domain, its missing parts supplied by reference TRBV18 and TRBJ1-2, is NAGVMQNPRHLVRRRGQEARLRCSPMKGHSHVYWYRQLPEEGLKFMVYLQKENIIDESGMPKERFSAEFPKEGPSILRIQQVVRGDSAAYFCASSPGEQNGYTFGSGTRLTVV.

The V and J genes are TRBV6-5 and TRBJ2-7; TRBD2 matches at 7 bases. Germline values: CDR1 MNHEY, CDR2 SVGAGI. The CDR3 extends over 13 amino acids. This CDR3 reads CASNPDPLRGVVV. As DNA, the CDR3 is TGTGCCAGCAATCCCGATCCCCTCCGGGGGGTGGTCGTC.

For this clone: A much more abundant neighbour one base away suggests this may be a read error. Additional DNA sequences in this sample encode the identical CDR3. The chain is built from TRBV4-2 and TRBJ2-7; possible D gene TRBD2, 6 bases. Looked up from germline, CDR1 is LGHNA and CDR2 is YNFKEQ. The length of the CDR3 is 13 residues. CDR3 in amino acids: CASSQDRRVEQYF. The CDR3 bases are TGTGCCAGCAGTCAAGATAGGAGGGTCGAGCAGTACTTC.

The rearrangement uses TRBV6-1 and TRBJ2-7; D call uncertain. CDR1 MNHNS and CDR2 SASEGT come from the germline V gene. Trimming stripped 5 bases from V and 0 bases from J, with 8 bases between. The CDR3 has 13 amino acids. For the CDR3, the DNA is TGTGCCAGCAGTCAGTGGGCCTCCTACGAGCAGTACTTC. Translation gives CASSQWASYEQYF.

This chain uses TRBV10-3 with TRBJ2-7, with 9 bases that match TRBD1. Germline trimming cut 10 bases from V and 3 bases from J; bases unmatched to any gene: 7. This CDR3 is 13 amino acids long. Germline V CDR1 and CDR2: ENHRY, SYGVKD. CDR3 bases: TGTGCCACCGGGGGACAGGGCTACTACGAGCAGTACTTC. This translates into CATGGQGYYEQYF.

V and J are TRBV19 and TRBJ1-2; D not certain. In germline, CDR1 is LNHDA, CDR2 SQIVND (reference sequence). The CDR3 is made up of 14 amino acids. V gave up 5 bases and J gave up 4 bases, with 14 bases separating them. CDR3: CASSSGVEIYGYTF. In DNA form, the CDR3 reads TGTGCCAGTAGTTCCGGGGTAGAAATCTATGGCTACACCTTC.

This rearrangement joins TRBV29-1 to TRBJ2-7; TRBD2 agrees at 7 bases. Germline V gene lookup returns CDR1 SQVTM and CDR2 ANQGSEA. The CDR3 has 13 residues. J lost 2 bases, V lost 3 bases, and 4 bases had no gene match. CDR3 sequence: CSVEGGPTYEQYF. For the CDR3, the DNA is TGCAGCGTTGAGGGAGGGCCGACCTACGAGCAGTACTTC.

The chain is built from TRBV15 and TRBJ1-1; D remains unclear. Trimming stripped 1 base from V and 4 bases from J, with 13 bases between. The V gene's germline CDR1 is LNHNV and CDR2 YYDKDF (reference sequence). This CDR3 is built from 15 residues. For the CDR3, the DNA is TGTGCCACCAGCAGAGGAACTGGGTTCGGCACTGAAGCTTTCTTT. Amino acid sequence: CATSRGTGFGTEAFF.

The chain employs TRBV5-1 and TRBJ2-5; TRBD2 agrees at 9 bases. Trimming at V came to 0 bases and at J to 1 base, leaving 4 bases not matched to a gene. This CDR3 is 16 amino acids long. Germline lookup yields CDR1 SGHRS and CDR2 YFSETQ. CDR3 amino acids: CASSLGGLASQETQYF. CDR3 sequence (DNA): TGCGCCAGCAGCTTGGGGGGACTAGCCAGCCAAGAGACCCAGTACTTC.

V is TRBV6-5 and J is TRBJ2-1, with D possibly being TRBD1 (6 bases). Trimming shortened V by 3 bases and J by 5 bases, and 14 bases separated the two germline ends. The CDR3 sequence is 15 residues long. The germline V gene encodes CDR1 MNHEY and CDR2 SVGAGI. CDR3 nucleotides: TGTGCCAGCAGTTATTCCCCTAGGACAGACAATGAGCAGTTCTTC. Its translation is CASSYSPRTDNEQFF.

The chain combines TRBV19 with TRBJ2-1, with D perhaps matching TRBD1 (5 bases). CDR1 is LNHDA and CDR2 is SQIVND in the germline V gene (reference sequence). CDR3 length equals 16 residues. Trimming took off 3 bases at V and 5 bases at J, with 17 bases between the two ends. The DNA for the CDR3 is TGTGCCAGTAGTATTTCCAATCTCAGGGTGAACAATGAGCAGTTCTTC. Translated: CASSISNLRVNNEQFF.

The chain links TRBV5-1 to TRBJ1-5, with TRBD1 matching over 7 bases. Looked up from germline, CDR1 is SGHRS and CDR2 is YFSETQ. This CDR3 comprises 14 residues. V dropped 4 bases and J dropped 7; count of bases not matched to a gene: 8. The CDR3 sequence: CASSPNTGEQPQHF. The DNA for the CDR3 is TGCGCCAGCAGCCCTAACACAGGGGAACAGCCCCAGCATTTT.

The chain employs TRBV9 and TRBJ2-3, with 9 bases matching TRBD2. The trim removed 0 bases at V and 0 bases at J, leaving 2 bases unmatched. The length of the CDR3 is 16 residues. Germline CDR1 reads SGDLS; CDR2 reads YYNGEE. The CDR3 region is CASSVASGTSTDTQYF. CDR3 nucleotides: TGTGCCAGCAGCGTAGCTAGCGGGACTAGCACAGATACGCAGTATTTT.

The chain uses TRBV5-6 and TRBJ2-7; no reliable D call. Looked up from germline, CDR1 is SGHDT and CDR2 is YYEEEE. V shed 3 bases and J shed 5 bases, with 12 bases lying between them. This CDR3 contains 13 residues. This CDR3 is CASSSTLADEQYF. The CDR3 region has the DNA TGTGCCAGCAGCTCAACCTTGGCGGACGAGCAGTACTTC.

The chain combines TRBV9 with TRBJ1-1, with a possible D match to TRBD1 (6 bases). The CDR3 has 17 residues. Trimming shortened V by 0 bases and J by 6 bases, and 21 bases separated the two germline ends. Germline loops: CDR1 SGDLS, CDR2 YYNGEE. The CDR3 spells CASSVEGDVGNHAEAFF. As DNA, the CDR3 is TGTGCCAGCAGCGTAGAGGGGGACGTGGGTAACCATGCTGAAGCTTTCTTT.

The CDR3 spells CATSSRIGDPGNTIYF. The CDR3 coding sequence is TGTGCCACCAGCAGTAGAATCGGGGACCCTGGAAACACCATATATTTT. This chain uses TRBV15 with TRBJ1-3; weak D call: TRBD1 (5 bases). Germline loops: CDR1 LNHNV, CDR2 YYDKDF (reference sequence). With 3 bases removed from V and 2 bases from J, the gap between germline ends came to 14 bases. There are 16 residues in the CDR3.

In its sample, this clone was seen a few times. This chain uses TRBV7-2 with TRBJ1-6; 10 bases agree with TRBD1. Germline lookup yields CDR1 SGHTA and CDR2 FQGNSA. The V and J ends lost 10 bases and 9 bases, in that order; junction bases with no gene match: 9. The CDR3 runs to 14 residues. The DNA of the CDR3 is TGTGCCACCACCTGGGACAGGGGTTTTTCACCCCTCCACTTT. Protein product: CATTWDRGFSPLHF.

The chain joins TRBV5-1 to TRBJ2-5, with 8 bases matching TRBD2. Germline values: CDR1 SGHRS, CDR2 YFSETQ. The trim removed 4 bases at V and 5 bases at J, leaving 7 bases unmatched. This CDR3 comprises 14 residues. CDR3: CASSRTGGPETQYF. The CDR3 bases are TGCGCCAGCAGCCGTACGGGAGGGCCGGAGACCCAGTACTTC.

This chain uses TRBV19 with TRBJ1-5, with 7 positions matching TRBD1. This CDR3 is built from 13 residues. CDR1 and CDR2 from the germline V gene are LNHDA and SQIVND (reference sequence). Trimming cost V 9 bases and J 4 bases; bases outside gene matches: 6. CDR3 loop: CASGLQGNQPQHF. CDR3 sequence (DNA): TGTGCCAGCGGCCTACAGGGGAATCAGCCCCAGCATTTT.

The chain is built from TRBV5-1 and TRBJ1-1; D is unclear. CDR1 and CDR2 (germline): SGHRS, YFSETQ. The CDR3 loop spans 14 amino acids. V lost 6 bases, J lost 4 bases, and 16 bases lay in between. CDR3 residues: CASKEGSGVTEAFF. The CDR3 DNA reads TGCGCCAGCAAGGAGGGATCAGGAGTCACTGAAGCTTTCTTT.